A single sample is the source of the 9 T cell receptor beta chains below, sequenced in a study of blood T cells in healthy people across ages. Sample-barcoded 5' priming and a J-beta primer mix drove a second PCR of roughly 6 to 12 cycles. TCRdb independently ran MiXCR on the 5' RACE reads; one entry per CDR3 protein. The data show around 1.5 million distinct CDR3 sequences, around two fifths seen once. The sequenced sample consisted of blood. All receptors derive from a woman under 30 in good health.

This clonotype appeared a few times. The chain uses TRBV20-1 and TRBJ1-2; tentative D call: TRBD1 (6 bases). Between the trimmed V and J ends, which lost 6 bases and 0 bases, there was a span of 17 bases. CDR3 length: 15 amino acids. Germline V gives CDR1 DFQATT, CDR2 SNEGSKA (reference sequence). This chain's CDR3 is CSAPLGGGTNYGYTF. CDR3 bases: TGCAGTGCACCTTTAGGGGGAGGGACTAACTATGGCTACACCTTC.

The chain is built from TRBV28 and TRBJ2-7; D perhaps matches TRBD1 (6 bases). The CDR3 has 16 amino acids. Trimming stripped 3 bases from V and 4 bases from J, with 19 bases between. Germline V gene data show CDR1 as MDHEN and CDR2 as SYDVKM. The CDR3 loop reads CASSFGGTGTPYEQYF. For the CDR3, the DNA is TGTGCCAGCAGTTTTGGGGGCACCGGGACCCCATACGAGCAGTACTTC.

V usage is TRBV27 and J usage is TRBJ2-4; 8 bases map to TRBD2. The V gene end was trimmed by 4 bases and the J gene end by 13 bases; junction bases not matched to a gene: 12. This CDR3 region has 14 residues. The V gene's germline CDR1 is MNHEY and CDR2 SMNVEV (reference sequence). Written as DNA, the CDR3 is TGTGCCAGCAGTTCCGCCGGGACTAGTGGGGAGCAGTACTTC. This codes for CASSSAGTSGEQYF.

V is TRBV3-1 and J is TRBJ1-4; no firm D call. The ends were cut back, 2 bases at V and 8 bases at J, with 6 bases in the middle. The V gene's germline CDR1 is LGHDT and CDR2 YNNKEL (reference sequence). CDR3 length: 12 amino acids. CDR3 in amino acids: CASSQHTEKLFF. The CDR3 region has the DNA TGTGCCAGCAGCCAACACACCGAAAAACTGTTTTTT.

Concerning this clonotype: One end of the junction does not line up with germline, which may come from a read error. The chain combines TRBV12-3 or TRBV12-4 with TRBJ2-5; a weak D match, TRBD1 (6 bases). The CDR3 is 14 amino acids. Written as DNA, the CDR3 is TGTGCCAGCAGACCAAGTTTGGGACAAGGGACCCAGTACTTC. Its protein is CASRPSLGQGTQYF.

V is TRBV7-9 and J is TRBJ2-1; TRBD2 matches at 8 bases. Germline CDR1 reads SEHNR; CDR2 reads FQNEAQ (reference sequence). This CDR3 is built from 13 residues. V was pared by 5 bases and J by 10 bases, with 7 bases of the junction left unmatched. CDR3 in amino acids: CASSVEVAGEQFF. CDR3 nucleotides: TGTGCCAGCAGCGTAGAGGTAGCGGGAGAGCAGTTCTTC.

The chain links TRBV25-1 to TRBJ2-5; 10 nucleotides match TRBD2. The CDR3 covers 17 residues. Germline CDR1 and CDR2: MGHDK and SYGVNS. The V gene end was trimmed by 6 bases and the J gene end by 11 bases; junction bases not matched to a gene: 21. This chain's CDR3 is CASRGLAGERLYNEQYF. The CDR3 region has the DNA TGTGCCAGCAGAGGGCTAGCGGGAGAGCGGCTGTACAATGAGCAGTACTTC.

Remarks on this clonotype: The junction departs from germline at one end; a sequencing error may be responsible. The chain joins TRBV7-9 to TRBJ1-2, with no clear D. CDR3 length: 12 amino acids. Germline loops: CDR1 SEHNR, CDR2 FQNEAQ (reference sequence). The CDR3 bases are TGTGCCAACAGCACCGAGGACTATGGCTACACCTTC. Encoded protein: CANSTEDYGYTF.

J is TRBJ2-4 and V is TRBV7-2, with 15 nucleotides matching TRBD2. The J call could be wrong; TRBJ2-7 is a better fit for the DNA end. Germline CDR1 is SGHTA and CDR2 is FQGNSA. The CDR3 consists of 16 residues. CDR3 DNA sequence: TGTGCCAGCAGCTTAGTGGAGGGACTAGCGGGAGGCGAGCAGTACTTC. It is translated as CASSLVEGLAGGEQYF.